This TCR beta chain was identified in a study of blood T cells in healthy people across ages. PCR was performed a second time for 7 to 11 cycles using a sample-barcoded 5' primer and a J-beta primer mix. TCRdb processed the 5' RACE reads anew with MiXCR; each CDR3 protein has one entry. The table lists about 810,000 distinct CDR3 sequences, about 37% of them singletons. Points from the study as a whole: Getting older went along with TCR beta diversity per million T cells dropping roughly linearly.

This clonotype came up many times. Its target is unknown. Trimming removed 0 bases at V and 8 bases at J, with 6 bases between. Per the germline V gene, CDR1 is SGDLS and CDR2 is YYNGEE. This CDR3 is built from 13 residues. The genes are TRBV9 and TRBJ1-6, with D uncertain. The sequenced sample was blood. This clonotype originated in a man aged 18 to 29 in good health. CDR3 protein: CASSVVGDSPLHF. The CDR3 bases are TGTGCCAGCAGCGTAGTTGGAGATTCACCCCTCCACTTT. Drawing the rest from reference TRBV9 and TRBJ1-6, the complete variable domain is DSGVTQTPKHLITATGQRVTLRCSPRSGDLSVYWYQQSLDQGLQFLIQYYNGEERAKGNILERFSAQQFPDLHSELNLSSLELGDSALYFCASSVVGDSPLHFGNGTRLTVT.